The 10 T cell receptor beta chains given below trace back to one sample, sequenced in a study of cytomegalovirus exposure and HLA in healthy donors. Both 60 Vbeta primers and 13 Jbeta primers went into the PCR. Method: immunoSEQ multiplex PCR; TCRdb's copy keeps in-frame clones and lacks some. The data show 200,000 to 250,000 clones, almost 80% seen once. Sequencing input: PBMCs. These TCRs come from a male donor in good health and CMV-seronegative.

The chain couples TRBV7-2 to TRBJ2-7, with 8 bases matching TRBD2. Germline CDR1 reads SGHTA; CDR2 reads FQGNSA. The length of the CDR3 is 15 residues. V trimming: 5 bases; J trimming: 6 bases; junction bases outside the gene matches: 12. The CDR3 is CASSPGLVRGGEQYF. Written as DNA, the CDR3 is TGTGCCAGCAGCCCGGGCCTGGTTCGGGGGGGCGAGCAGTACTTC. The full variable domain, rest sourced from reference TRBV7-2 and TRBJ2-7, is GAGVSQSPSNKVTEKGKDVELRCDPISGHTALYWYRQSLGQGLEFLIYFQGNSAPDKSGLPSDRFSAERTGGSVSTLTIQRTQQEDSAVYLCASSPGLVRGGEQYFGPGTRLTVT.

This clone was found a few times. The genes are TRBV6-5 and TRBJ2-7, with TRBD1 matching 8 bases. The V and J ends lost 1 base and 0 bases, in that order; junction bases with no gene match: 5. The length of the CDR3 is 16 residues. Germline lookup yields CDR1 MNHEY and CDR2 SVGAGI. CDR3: CASSYFSGGGSYEQYF. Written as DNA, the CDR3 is TGTGCCAGCAGTTACTTTTCAGGGGGCGGCTCCTACGAGCAGTACTTC.

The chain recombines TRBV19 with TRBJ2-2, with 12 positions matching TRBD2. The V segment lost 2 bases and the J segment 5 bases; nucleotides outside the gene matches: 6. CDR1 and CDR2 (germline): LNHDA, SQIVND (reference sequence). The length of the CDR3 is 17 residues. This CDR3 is CASSILAGGPWTGELFF. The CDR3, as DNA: TGTGCCAGTAGTATACTAGCGGGAGGGCCTTGGACCGGGGAGCTGTTTTTT.

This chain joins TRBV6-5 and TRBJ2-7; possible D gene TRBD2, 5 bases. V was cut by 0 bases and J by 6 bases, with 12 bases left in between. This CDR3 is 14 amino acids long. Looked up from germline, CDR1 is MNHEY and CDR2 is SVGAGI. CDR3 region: CASSYSILAGEQYF. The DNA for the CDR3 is TGTGCCAGCAGTTACTCTATCCTAGCAGGCGAGCAGTACTTC.

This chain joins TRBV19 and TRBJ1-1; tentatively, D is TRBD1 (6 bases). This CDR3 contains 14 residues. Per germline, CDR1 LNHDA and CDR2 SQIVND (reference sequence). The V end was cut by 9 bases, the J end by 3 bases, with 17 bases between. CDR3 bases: TGTGCCAGCCAAGCACAGGGAATTGACACTGAAGCTTTCTTT. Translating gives CASQAQGIDTEAFF.

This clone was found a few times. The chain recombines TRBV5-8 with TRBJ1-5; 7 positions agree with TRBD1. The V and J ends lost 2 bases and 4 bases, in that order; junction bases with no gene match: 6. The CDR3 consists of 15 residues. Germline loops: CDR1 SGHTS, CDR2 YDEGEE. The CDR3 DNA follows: TGTGCCAGCAGCTTAAGAGAGACAGGGAATCAGCCCCAGCATTTT. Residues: CASSLRETGNQPQHF.

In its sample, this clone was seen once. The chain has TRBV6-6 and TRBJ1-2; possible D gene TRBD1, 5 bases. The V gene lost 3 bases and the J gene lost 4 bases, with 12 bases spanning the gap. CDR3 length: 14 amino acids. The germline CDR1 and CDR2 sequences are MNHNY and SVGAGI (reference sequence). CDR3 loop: CASSYKGLRYGYTF. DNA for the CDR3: TGTGCCAGCAGTTATAAGGGACTTCGCTATGGCTACACCTTC.

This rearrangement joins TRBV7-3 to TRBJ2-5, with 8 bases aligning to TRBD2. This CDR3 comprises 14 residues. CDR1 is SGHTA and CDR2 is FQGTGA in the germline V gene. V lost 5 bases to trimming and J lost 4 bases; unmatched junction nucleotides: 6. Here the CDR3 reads CASSPRGGTETQYF. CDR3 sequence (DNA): TGTGCCAGCAGCCCCCGGGGGGGCACAGAGACCCAGTACTTC.

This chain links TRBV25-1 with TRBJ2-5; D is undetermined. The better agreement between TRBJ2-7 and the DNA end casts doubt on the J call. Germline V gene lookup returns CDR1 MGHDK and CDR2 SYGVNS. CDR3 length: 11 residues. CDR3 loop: CASSRIYEQYF. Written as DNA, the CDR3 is TGTGCCAGCAGCAGGATCTACGAGCAGTACTTC.

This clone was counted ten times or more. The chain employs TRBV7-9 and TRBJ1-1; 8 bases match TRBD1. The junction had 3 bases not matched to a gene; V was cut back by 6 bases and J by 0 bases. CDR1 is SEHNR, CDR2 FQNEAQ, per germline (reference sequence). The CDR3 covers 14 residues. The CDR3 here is CASSTQGVNTEAFF. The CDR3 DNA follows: TGTGCCAGCAGTACACAGGGGGTGAACACTGAAGCTTTCTTT.